The 25 T cell receptor beta chains below come from one sample, sequenced in a study of identical twins' blood T cells. MiXCR, run by TCRdb on the 5' RACE reads, gives a single entry per CDR3 protein. The sample records fewer than 450,000 distinct CDR3 sequences, roughly 30% being singletons. Sequenced material: PBMCs. Receptors were obtained from a woman aged 18 to 55 in good health.

This clonotype was observed a handful of times. V and J are TRBV29-1 and TRBJ1-1, with D possibly TRBD1 on 5 matching bases. The CDR3 is 12 residues long. CDR1 and CDR2 from the germline V gene are SQVTM and ANQGSEA. Trimming pared 6 bases from V and 6 bases from J, leaving 14 bases between. In nucleotides, the CDR3 is TGCAGCGTGGGGGGTTTGGGCCCTGAAGCTTTCTTT. It translates to CSVGGLGPEAFF.

This sequence joins TRBV6-1 and TRBJ1-1; TRBD1 agrees at 10 bases. The CDR3 is made up of 16 amino acids. CDR1 is MNHNS, CDR2 SASEGT, per germline. Unmatched junction bases numbered 13, after V lost 4 bases and J lost 8 bases. Written as DNA, the CDR3 is TGTGCCAGCAGTGTTGGACAGGGGGATCGGCTCTTCGAAGCTTTCTTT. It codes for CASSVGQGDRLFEAFF.

The chain is built from TRBV19 and TRBJ2-2; D may be TRBD2 (6 bases). This CDR3 is built from 15 residues. CDR1 LNHDA and CDR2 SQIVND come from the germline V gene (reference sequence). The ends were cut back, 6 bases at V and 2 bases at J, with 13 bases in the middle. CDR3 nucleotide sequence: TGTGCCAGTAGCCTGGGACTGATTAACACCGGGGAGCTGTTTTTT. Translated, it gives CASSLGLINTGELFF.

This clonotype was seen more than once but under ten times. This rearrangement joins TRBV6-5 to TRBJ1-1; possible D gene TRBD1, 6 bases. The CDR3 extends over 12 amino acids. CDR1 is MNHEY and CDR2 is SVGAGI in the germline V gene. Trimming cost V 3 bases and J 10 bases, with 12 bases left between them. CDR3 residues: CASSYGGSGAFF. The CDR3 DNA reads as TGTGCCAGCAGTTATGGGGGCTCGGGAGCTTTCTTT.

This clonotype was found a few times. This sequence joins TRBV5-5 and TRBJ2-1; 12 bases line up with TRBD2. This CDR3 is 16 amino acids long. Germline V gene lookup returns CDR1 SGHKS and CDR2 YYEKEE (reference sequence). Trimming at V came to 4 bases and at J to 7 bases, leaving 9 bases not matched to a gene. The CDR3 is CASSNTGTSGLNEQFF. The CDR3 nucleotides read TGTGCCAGCAGCAACACCGGGACTAGCGGGCTGAATGAGCAGTTCTTC.

J is TRBJ2-5 and V is TRBV5-6; 12 bases map to TRBD2. The CDR3 length is 18 residues. Trimming cost V 4 bases and J 4 bases; bases outside gene matches: 14. In germline, CDR1 is SGHDT, CDR2 YYEEEE. Here the CDR3 reads CASSRGLAGSSSLETQYF. The CDR3 DNA follows: TGTGCCAGCAGCAGAGGACTAGCGGGAAGTTCGAGCTTAGAGACCCAGTACTTC.

The V and J genes are TRBV10-2 and TRBJ2-3; D might be TRBD2 (5 bases). The CDR3 is made up of 14 amino acids. Germline-derived CDR1 and CDR2 are WSHSY and SAAADI. Trimming left V 3 bases short and J 0 bases short, with 7 bases between. The CDR3 sequence is CASSDGLSTDTQYF. CDR3 nucleotide sequence: TGCGCCAGCAGTGATGGACTCAGCACAGATACGCAGTATTTT.

This clonotype was seen a few times. The chain joins TRBV12-5 to TRBJ2-1; D is unresolved. V was shortened by 3 bases and J by 4 bases, with 7 bases between the two germline ends. The CDR3 has 13 residues. Looked up from germline, CDR1 is LGHNT and CDR2 is FRNRAP. In nucleotides, the CDR3 is TGTGCTAGTGGTTTAGGTACTTACAATGAGCAGTTCTTC. Protein sequence: CASGLGTYNEQFF.

In its sample, this clonotype was seen a few times. The genes are TRBV28 and TRBJ1-6; D unclear. The germline V and J ends were trimmed by 8 bases and 1 base, with 9 bases remaining between them. The V gene's germline CDR1 is MDHEN and CDR2 SYDVKM. CDR3 length: 14 residues. The CDR3 DNA follows: TGTGCCAGCCGGATGGGGTCCTATAATTCACCCCTCCACTTT. Amino acid sequence: CASRMGSYNSPLHF.

This clonotype was picked up a small number of times. V gene TRBV7-2 combines with J gene TRBJ1-2; no firm D call. V dropped 6 bases and J dropped 4 bases, with 12 bases sitting between them. Per germline, CDR1 SGHTA and CDR2 FQGNSA. This CDR3 has 13 residues. CDR3 nucleotides: TGTGCCAGCAGATCCCCCCTGGGCTATGGCTACACCTTC. Translated, it gives CASRSPLGYGYTF.

The table lists this clonotype with a few counts. V gene TRBV7-9 combines with J gene TRBJ2-3; 8 bases line up with TRBD2. The CDR3 extends over 16 amino acids. The V gene's germline CDR1 is SEHNR and CDR2 FQNEAQ (reference sequence). With 2 bases clipped from V and 1 base from J, the junction kept 5 bases outside the gene matches. CDR3 loop: CASSLIGGAGTDTQYF. CDR3 sequence (DNA): TGTGCCAGCAGCTTAATCGGGGGGGCCGGCACAGATACGCAGTATTTT.

V usage is TRBV29-1 and J usage is TRBJ2-3, with a weak D call TRBD1 (6 bases). Germline V CDR1 and CDR2: SQVTM, ANQGSEA. This CDR3 has 12 amino acids. V was clipped by 4 bases and J by 5 bases, with 10 bases between them. CDR3 nucleotides: TGCAGCGTTGCCAGCAGGGGAGATACGCAGTATTTT. Translating it yields CSVASRGDTQYF.

Concerning this clonotype itself: Germline and junction disagree at one end, which may indicate a read error. The chain couples TRBV11-2 to TRBJ2-7; D might be TRBD1 or TRBD2, each matching 5 bases. Germline V gene lookup returns CDR1 SGHAT and CDR2 FQNNGV. The CDR3 is 14 residues long. The CDR3 nucleotides are TGTGCCAGCAGCTTAGCGGGACCCTACTACGATCAGTACTTC. It codes for CASSLAGPYYDQYF. Using reference TRBV11-2 and TRBJ2-7 for the parts outside the CDR3, the full variable domain is EAGVAQSPRYKIIEKRQSVAFWCNPISGHATLYWYQQILGQGPKLLIQFQNNGVVDDSQLPKDRFSAERLKGVDSTLKIQPAKLEDSAVYLCASSLAGPYYDQYFGPGTRLTVT.

The chain has TRBV19 and TRBJ1-2; unclear D gene. V lost 0 bases and J lost 4, with 21 bases in between. Germline V lookup: CDR1 LNHDA, CDR2 SQIVND (reference sequence). The CDR3 is 18 amino acids. The CDR3 sequence: CASSIEADLASLFYGYTF. CDR3 bases: TGTGCCAGTAGTATAGAGGCAGACCTAGCCTCCCTCTTCTATGGCTACACCTTC.

This clonotype has a count of ten or more. The rearrangement joins TRBV29-1 to TRBJ1-5; D remains ambiguous. Germline lookup yields CDR1 SQVTM and CDR2 ANQGSEA. Trimming left V 4 bases short and J 0 bases short, with 10 bases between. The CDR3 is made up of 14 amino acids. The CDR3 region has the DNA TGCAGCGTTGGACTAGGGAATAGCAATCAGCCCCAGCATTTT. Translated: CSVGLGNSNQPQHF.

The table lists this clonotype with a count of one. A read error may account for a junction end that differs from germline. The chain combines TRBV7-9 with TRBJ1-1; 7 nucleotides align to TRBD1. The V gene's germline CDR1 is SEHNR and CDR2 FQNEAQ (reference sequence). The CDR3 runs to 13 residues. The CDR3 coding sequence is TGTGCCATCAGCCCCCGGGACAGCACTGAAGCTTTCTTT. Translation gives CAISPRDSTEAFF. The full variable domain, its missing parts supplied by reference TRBV7-9 and TRBJ1-1, is DTGVSQNPRHKITKRGQNVTFRCDPISEHNRLYWYRQTLGQGPEFLTYFQNEAQLEKSRLLSDRFSAERPKGSFSTLEIQRTEQGDSAMYLCAISPRDSTEAFFGQGTRLTVV.

The gene calls are TRBV4-1 and TRBJ2-1, with a weak D call TRBD2 (5 bases). V lost 1 base and J 7 bases, leaving 14 bases between the germline ends. Germline assignment: CDR1 MGHRA and CDR2 YSYEKL. There are 15 residues in the CDR3. The CDR3 DNA reads TGCGCCAGCAGCCAAGGACGATCCCGGGGAAATGAGCAGTTCTTC. Its translation: CASSQGRSRGNEQFF.

The chain uses TRBV18 and TRBJ1-1, with 8 bases lining up with TRBD1. The CDR3 is 14 residues long. V was clipped by 3 bases and J by 7 bases; unmatched bases: 7. Germline loops: CDR1 KGHSH, CDR2 LQKENI. The CDR3 nucleotides are TGTGCCAGCTCACCCGGACAGGGAATGGTTGAAGCTTTCTTT. Encoded protein: CASSPGQGMVEAFF.

This clonotype has a handful of counts. The J gene is TRBJ1-1, the V gene TRBV29-1; no clear D. Germline V gene lookup returns CDR1 SQVTM and CDR2 ANQGSEA. With 5 bases removed from V and 1 base from J, the gap between germline ends came to 11 bases. The CDR3 sequence is 13 residues long. The CDR3 is CSVPDPGNTEAFF. In nucleotides, the CDR3 is TGCAGCGTTCCGGACCCCGGGAACACTGAAGCTTTCTTT.

This chain joins TRBV10-3 and TRBJ2-4; D not certain. V lost 0 bases and J lost 4, with 13 bases in between. CDR1 is ENHRY and CDR2 is SYGVKD in the germline V gene. The CDR3 loop spans 16 amino acids. As DNA, the CDR3 is TGTGCCATCAGTGAGTCCCTCGTTCCACAGAAAAACATTCAGTACTTC. Its translation is CAISESLVPQKNIQYF.

This chain joins TRBV20-1 and TRBJ1-1; D call uncertain. In germline, CDR1 is DFQATT, CDR2 SNEGSKA (reference sequence). The CDR3 covers 15 residues. V lost 4 bases, J lost 6 bases, and 21 bases lay in between. The CDR3: CSAMDPVRRNAEAFF. The DNA of the CDR3 is TGCAGTGCTATGGATCCGGTCAGGAGAAACGCTGAAGCTTTCTTT.

The genes are TRBV14 and TRBJ1-1; D ambiguous. The CDR3 consists of 13 residues. CDR1 and CDR2 from the germline V gene are SGHDN and FVKESK. With 3 bases removed from V and 4 bases from J, the gap between germline ends came to 9 bases. DNA of the CDR3: TGTGCCAGCAGCCAGGTGGTAAGCACTGAAGCTTTCTTT. As protein: CASSQVVSTEAFF. The full variable domain, in which reference TRBV14 and TRBJ1-1 provide the parts outside the CDR3, is EAGVTQFPSHSVIEKGQTVTLRCDPISGHDNLYWYRRVMGKEIKFLLHFVKESKQDESGMPNNRFLAERTGGTYSTLKVQPAELEDSGVYFCASSQVVSTEAFFGQGTRLTVV.

The genes are TRBV19 and TRBJ2-2; a possible D gene is TRBD2 (6 bases). The CDR3 has 16 residues. V lost 5 bases, J lost 3 bases, and 16 bases lay in between. Germline V gene data show CDR1 as LNHDA and CDR2 as SQIVND (reference sequence). The CDR3 nucleotides read TGTGCCAGTAGTTTTCTCCCGGGACTCCACACCGGGGAGCTGTTTTTT. It codes for CASSFLPGLHTGELFF.

This clonotype was observed a handful of times. This rearrangement joins TRBV9 to TRBJ1-2; TRBD1 might be the D (6 bases). The CDR3 length is 14 residues. Per the germline V gene, CDR1 is SGDLS and CDR2 is YYNGEE. Trimming pared 3 bases from V and 7 bases from J, leaving 16 bases between. This chain's CDR3 is CASSAARGASGYTF. CDR3 DNA sequence: TGTGCCAGCAGCGCCGCCCGGGGGGCAAGTGGCTACACCTTC.

The genes are TRBV15 and TRBJ1-4, with unresolved D. The germline V gene has CDR1 LNHNV and CDR2 YYDKDF (reference sequence). The CDR3 extends over 15 amino acids. Trimming removed 0 bases at V and 4 bases at J, with 9 bases between. The CDR3 loop is CATSRDQLGNEKLFF. DNA of the CDR3: TGTGCCACCAGCAGAGATCAACTGGGTAATGAAAAACTGTTTTTT.